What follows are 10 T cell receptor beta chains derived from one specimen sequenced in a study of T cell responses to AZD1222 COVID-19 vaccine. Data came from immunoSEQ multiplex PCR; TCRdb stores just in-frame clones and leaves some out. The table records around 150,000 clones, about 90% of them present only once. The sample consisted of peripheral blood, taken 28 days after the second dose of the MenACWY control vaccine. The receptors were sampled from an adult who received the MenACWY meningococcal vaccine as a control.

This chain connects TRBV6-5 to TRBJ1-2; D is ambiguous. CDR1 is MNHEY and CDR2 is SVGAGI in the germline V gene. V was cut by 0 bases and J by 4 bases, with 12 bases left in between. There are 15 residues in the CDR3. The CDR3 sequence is CASSYSIRVGYGYTF. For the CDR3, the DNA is TGTGCCAGCAGTTACTCCATCCGGGTAGGCTATGGCTACACCTTC.

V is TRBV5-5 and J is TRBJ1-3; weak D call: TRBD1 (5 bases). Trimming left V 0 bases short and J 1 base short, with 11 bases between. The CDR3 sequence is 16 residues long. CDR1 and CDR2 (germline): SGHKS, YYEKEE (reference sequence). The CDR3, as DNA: TGTGCCAGCAGCTTGGCCTTGACAGCTTCTGGAAACACCATATATTTT. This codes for CASSLALTASGNTIYF.

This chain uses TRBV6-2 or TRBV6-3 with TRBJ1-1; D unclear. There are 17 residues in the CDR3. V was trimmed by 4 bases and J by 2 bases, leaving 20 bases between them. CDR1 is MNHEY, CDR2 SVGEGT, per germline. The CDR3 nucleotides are TGTGCCAGCAGTTTCCTGGCCGGCGCAGTCACCAACACTGAAGCTTTCTTT. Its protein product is CASSFLAGAVTNTEAFF.

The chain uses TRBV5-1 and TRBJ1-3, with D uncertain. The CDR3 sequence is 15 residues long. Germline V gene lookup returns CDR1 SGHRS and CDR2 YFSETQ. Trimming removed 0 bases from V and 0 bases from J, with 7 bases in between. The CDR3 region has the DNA TGCGCCAGCAGCTTGGACTGGAGCTCTGGAAACACCATATATTTT. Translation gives CASSLDWSSGNTIYF.

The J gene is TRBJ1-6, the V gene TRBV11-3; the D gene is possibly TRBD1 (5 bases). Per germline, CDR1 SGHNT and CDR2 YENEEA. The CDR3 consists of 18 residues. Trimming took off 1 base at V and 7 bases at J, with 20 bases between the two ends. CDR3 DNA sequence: TGTGCCAGCAGCTTAGCCGGTTTGAGTCAGGGTTTCAATTCACCCCTCCACTTT. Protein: CASSLAGLSQGFNSPLHF. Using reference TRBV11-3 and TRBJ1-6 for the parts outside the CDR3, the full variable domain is EAGVVQSPRYKIIEKKQPVAFWCNPISGHNTLYWYLQNLGQGPELLIRYENEEAVDDSQLPKDRFSAERLKGVDSTLKIQPAELGDSAVYLCASSLAGLSQGFNSPLHFGNGTRLTVT.

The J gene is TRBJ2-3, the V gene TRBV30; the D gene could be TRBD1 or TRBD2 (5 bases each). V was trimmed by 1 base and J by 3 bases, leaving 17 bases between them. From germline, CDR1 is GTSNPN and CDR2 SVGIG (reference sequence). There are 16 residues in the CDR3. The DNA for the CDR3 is TGTGCCTGGAGTGGGACCGGGACCTTTGGGACAGATACGCAGTATTTT. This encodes CAWSGTGTFGTDTQYF.

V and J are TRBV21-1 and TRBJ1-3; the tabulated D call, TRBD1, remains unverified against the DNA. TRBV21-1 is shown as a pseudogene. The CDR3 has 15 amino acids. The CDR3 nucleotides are TGTGCCAGCCCTAGGGACAGAACGTCTGGAAACACCATATATTTT. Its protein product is CASPRDRTSGNTIYF.

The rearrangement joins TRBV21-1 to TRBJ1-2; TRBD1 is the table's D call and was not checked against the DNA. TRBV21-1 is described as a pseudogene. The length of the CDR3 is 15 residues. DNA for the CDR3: TGTGCCAGCAGCAAAGTGACAGGGGAGTGCTATGGCTACACCTTC. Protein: CASSKVTGECYGYTF.

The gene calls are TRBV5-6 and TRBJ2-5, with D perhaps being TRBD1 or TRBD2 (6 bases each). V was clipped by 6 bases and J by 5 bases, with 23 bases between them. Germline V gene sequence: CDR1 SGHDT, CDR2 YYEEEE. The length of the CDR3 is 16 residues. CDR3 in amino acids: CASTRTKGGLVETQYF. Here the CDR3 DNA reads TGTGCCAGCACCCGTACCAAGGGGGGCCTGGTGGAGACCCAGTACTTC.

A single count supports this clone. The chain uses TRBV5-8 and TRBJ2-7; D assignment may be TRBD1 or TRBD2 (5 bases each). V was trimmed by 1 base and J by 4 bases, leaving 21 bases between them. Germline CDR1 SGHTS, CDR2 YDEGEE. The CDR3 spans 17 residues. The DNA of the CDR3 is TGTGCCAGCAGCTTGTCTTTTGGGACCACCGAGCTTTACGAGCAGTACTTC. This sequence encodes CASSLSFGTTELYEQYF. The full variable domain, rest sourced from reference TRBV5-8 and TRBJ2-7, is EAGVTQSPTHLIKTRGQQATLRCSPISGHTSVYWYQQALGLGLQFLLWYDEGEERNRGNFPPRFSGRQFPNYSSELNVNALELEDSALYLCASSLSFGTTELYEQYFGPGTRLTVT.